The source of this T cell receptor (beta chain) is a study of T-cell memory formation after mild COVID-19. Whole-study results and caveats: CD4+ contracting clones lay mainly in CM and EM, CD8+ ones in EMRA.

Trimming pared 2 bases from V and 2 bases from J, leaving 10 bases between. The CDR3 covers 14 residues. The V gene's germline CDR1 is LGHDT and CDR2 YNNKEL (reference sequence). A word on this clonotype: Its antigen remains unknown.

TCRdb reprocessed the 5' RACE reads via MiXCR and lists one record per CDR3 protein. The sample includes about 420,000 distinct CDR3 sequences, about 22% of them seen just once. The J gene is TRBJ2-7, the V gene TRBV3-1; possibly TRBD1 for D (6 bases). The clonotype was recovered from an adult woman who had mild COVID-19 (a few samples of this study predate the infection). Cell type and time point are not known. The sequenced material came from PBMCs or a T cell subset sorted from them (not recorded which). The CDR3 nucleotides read TGTGCCAGCAGCCAACATCCAGGGGCCTACGAGCAGTACTTC. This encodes CASSQHPGAYEQYF.